The rows below give T cell receptor beta chains drawn from one sample of a study of blood T cell repertoires in COVID-19. Only in-frame clones appear in the TCRdb table, and some are missing; sequencing was by immunoSEQ multiplex PCR. The table has about 370,000 clones, about nine tenths seen once. What was sequenced was PBMCs or T cells enriched from blood (not recorded which). The receptors come from a woman aged 30 to 39 who had recovered from COVID-19. Both conserved end residues are part of each CDR3. Fields, in order: clone size, D gene, J gene, V gene, CDR3 protein, CDR3 DNA. The D gene is left open where the match is weak. The size of a clone is reported for some rows only, either as once, few or many, or as a class for expanded clones.

>-|TRBD1|TRBJ1-5|TRBV28
CASSLGGQGEGQPQHF
TGTGCCAGCAGTTTGGGGGGACAGGGAGAGGGTCAGCCCCAGCATTTT
>-|-|TRBJ2-3|TRBV28
CASSLLAGALISTDTQYF
TGTGCCAGCAGTTTATTGGCAGGGGCCTTGATTAGCACAGATACGCAGTATTTT
>-|TRBD1|TRBJ2-4|TRBV27
CASSLGQGENIQYF
TGTGCCAGCAGTCTGGGACAGGGTGAAAACATTCAGTACTTC
>-|-|TRBJ1-1|TRBV28
CASSLPGGWYTEAFF
TGTGCCAGCAGTTTACCGGGGGGTTGGTACACTGAAGCTTTCTTT
>-|-|TRBJ1-2|TRBV30
CAWSVTGSDGYTF
TGTGCCTGGAGTGTAACGGGAAGTGATGGCTACACCTTC
>-|TRBD2|TRBJ2-7|TRBV4-2
CASTTGPGGEQYF
TGTGCCAGCACTACCGGGCCGGGGGGCGAGCAGTACTTC
>-|-|TRBJ1-2|TRBV19
CASRRTVANYGYTF
TGTGCCAGTAGACGGACAGTGGCTAACTATGGCTACACCTTC
>-|-|TRBJ2-7|TRBV5-3
CARSLPPRVSYEQYF
TGTGCCAGAAGCTTGCCCCCCCGGGTCTCCTACGAGCAGTACTTC
>-|-|TRBJ1-1|TRBV11-2
CASSLDLAVRGKILAAFF
TGTGCCAGCAGCTTAGATCTTGCTGTCAGGGGAAAGATTTTGGCAGCTTTCTTT
>few|-|TRBJ1-4|TRBV28
CASSFEAGDEKLFF
TGTGCCAGCAGTTTTGAGGCAGGGGACGAAAAACTGTTTTTT
>-|TRBD2|TRBJ2-7|TRBV13
CASSSSPPSGGGEQYF
TGTGCCAGCAGCTCAAGCCCGCCAAGCGGGGGGGGCGAGCAGTACTTC
>-|-|TRBJ2-7|TRBV2
CASSFLPNKSYEQYF
TGTGCCAGCAGTTTCCTACCAAATAAATCCTACGAGCAGTACTTC
>-|TRBD1|TRBJ2-1|TRBV29-1
CSAGQGQGIEQFF
TGCAGCGCCGGTCAAGGACAGGGAATTGAGCAGTTCTTC
>-|-|TRBJ2-5|TRBV4-1
CASSQARVETQYF
TGCGCCAGCAGCCAAGCTCGAGTAGAGACCCAGTACTTC
>-|-|TRBJ1-1|TRBV15
CATSRDVGQGMNTEAFF
TGTGCCACCAGCAGAGATGTGGGGCAAGGCATGAACACTGAAGCTTTCTTT
>-|-|TRBJ1-6|TRBV19
CASKSGGNNSPLHF
TGTGCCAGCAAGTCGGGGGGCAATAATTCACCCCTCCACTTT
>-|TRBD2|TRBJ2-5|TRBV5-4
CASSPSLAGPEETQYF
TGTGCCAGCAGCCCATCACTAGCGGGACCCGAAGAGACCCAGTACTTC
>few|TRBD1|TRBJ1-1|TRBV27
CASSVTGMNTEAFF
TGTGCCAGCAGTGTGACAGGGATGAACACTGAAGCTTTCTTT
>-|-|TRBJ2-7|TRBV19
CASSTLPAGLGEQYF
TGTGCCAGTAGTACTCTCCCCGCGGGGCTTGGCGAGCAGTACTTC
>-|-|TRBJ2-3|TRBV11-2
CASSLGTSTDTQYF
TGTGCCAGCAGCCTGGGGACTAGCACAGATACGCAGTATTTT
>-|TRBD2|TRBJ2-7|TRBV20-1
CSASFAGGEQYF
TGCAGTGCTAGTTTCGCGGGAGGCGAGCAGTACTTC
>-|-|TRBJ2-1|TRBV6-4
CASSESDNNEQFF
TGTGCCAGCAGTGAGTCAGATAACAATGAGCAGTTCTTC
>-|-|TRBJ1-1|TRBV3-1/TRBV3-2
CASSQEPSTASLFRVRAFF
TGTGCCAGCAGCCAAGAACCTTCTACCGCGTCTCTTTTTCGTGTTAGAGCTTTCTTT
>-|-|TRBJ2-7|TRBV6-1
CASSDSGSTYEQYF
TGTGCCAGCAGTGATTCAGGGTCTACCTACGAGCAGTACTTC
>-|TRBD1|TRBJ2-5|TRBV9
CASSVSGQRQETQYF
TGTGCCAGCAGCGTATCGGGACAGCGGCAAGAGACCCAGTACTTC
>-|TRBD1|TRBJ1-4|TRBV4-3
CASSQGDRVDEKLFF
TGCGCCAGCAGCCAAGGGGACAGGGTGGATGAAAAACTGTTTTTT
>once|-|TRBJ1-6|TRBV15
CATSTKRSSPLHF
TGTGCCACCAGCACTAAGCGGAGTTCACCCCTCCACTTT
>-|TRBD1|TRBJ1-2|TRBV7-8
CASSFDWMGTGGYGYTF
TGTGCCAGCAGCTTCGACTGGATGGGTACAGGGGGCTATGGCTACACCTTC
>once|-|TRBJ2-5|TRBV10-1
CASSETRRGGETQYF
TGCGCCAGCAGTGAAACACGGCGAGGTGGAGAGACCCAGTACTTC
>-|-|TRBJ2-7|TRBV19
CASRQASSYEQYF
TGTGCCAGTAGGCAGGCGAGCTCCTACGAGCAGTACTTC
>-|TRBD2|TRBJ2-5|TRBV9
CASSVAIATTGTTEGTQYF
TGTGCCAGCAGCGTAGCAATAGCAACCACCGGGACTACCGAAGGGACCCAGTACTTC
>-|-|TRBJ2-7|TRBV10-2
CASSESQGPLSYEQYF
TGCGCCAGCAGTGAGTCTCAGGGGCCGCTCTCCTACGAGCAGTACTTC
>-|-|TRBJ1-4|TRBV7-9
CASSFGQTNEKLFF
TGTGCCAGCAGCTTCGGACAGACCAACGAAAAACTGTTTTTT
>-|-|TRBJ1-2|TRBV5-6
CASSLLKRDYGYTF
TGTGCCAGCAGCTTGCTCAAGAGGGACTATGGCTACACCTTC
>-|TRBD2|TRBJ2-1|TRBV19
CASMQRGFGYNEQFF
TGTGCCAGTATGCAGCGGGGATTTGGGTACAATGAGCAGTTCTTC
>-|-|TRBJ2-7|TRBV10-3
CAIGHLNSYEQYF
TGTGCCATAGGACATTTGAATAGCTACGAGCAGTACTTC
>-|-|TRBJ1-6|TRBV27
CASGGGSQINSPLHF
TGTGCCAGCGGCGGAGGGAGTCAAATTAATTCACCCCTCCACTTT
>-|-|TRBJ2-7|TRBV7-9
CASSLGRQAEGEQYF
TGTGCCAGCAGCTTAGGGCGGCAGGCGGAGGGCGAGCAGTACTTC
>-|-|TRBJ2-7|TRBV28
CASSLPPTYEQYF
TGTGCCAGCAGTTTACCCCCAACCTACGAGCAGTACTTC
>-|-|TRBJ1-5|TRBV3-1/TRBV3-2
CASSQAGRPQHF
TGTGCCAGCAGCCAAGCGGGTCGGCCCCAGCATTTT
>-|-|TRBJ2-2|TRBV30
CAFIRDPNTGELFF
TGTGCCTTCATCCGGGATCCGAACACCGGGGAGCTGTTTTTT
>once|-|TRBJ1-4|TRBV9
CASSTTDEVEKLFF
TGTGCCAGCAGCACGACAGACGAGGTTGAAAAACTGTTTTTT
>-|-|TRBJ2-1|TRBV7-3
CASSLLSGEHEQFF
TGTGCCAGCAGCTTACTCTCCGGGGAGCATGAGCAGTTCTTC
>-|TRBD1|TRBJ1-2|TRBV18
CASSPLRDSRPSNYGYTF
TGTGCCAGCTCACCCTTGCGGGACAGCCGACCCTCTAACTATGGCTACACCTTC
>few|-|TRBJ2-2|TRBV10-3
CAIRKSGGTGELFF
TGTGCCATCAGGAAGAGTGGGGGGACCGGGGAGCTGTTTTTT
>-|TRBD1|TRBJ1-4|TRBV6-5
CASSVGTGEKLFF
TGTGCCAGCAGCGTCGGGACAGGGGAAAAACTGTTTTTT
>-|-|TRBJ1-2|TRBV12-3/TRBV12-4
CASSFLTEYGYTF
TGTGCCAGCAGTTTCTTGACAGAATATGGCTACACCTTC